This T cell receptor beta chain was documented in a study of blood T cell repertoires in COVID-19. Overall study context: Samples representing acute and convalescent COVID-19 were sourced from the United States, Italy and Spain. PBMCs, B-cell-depleted T cells, or T cells provided the cDNA or gDNA that made up the material.

Trimming removed 8 bases from V and 3 bases from J, with 8 bases in between. The CDR3 extends over 11 amino acids. In the authors' workflow: For nucleated cells, counts were estimated from reference gene primer amplification. Measured with immunoSEQ multiplex PCR; TCRdb has only the in-frame clones, and not every one. V, J and clone size are those of that table, while D and trimming were read from the DNA. In the table there are around 200,000 clones, 70% to 90% of which are singletons. Sequenced: peripheral blood. The chain couples TRBV12-3 or TRBV12-4 to TRBJ2-7; D gene ambiguous. The sequence came from a woman of 80 years or more with acute or convalescent COVID-19. CDR3 nucleotide sequence: TGTGCCAGCGCCTCGGTCTACGAGCAGTACTTC. It specifies CASASVYEQYF.